Each of the 29 T cell receptor beta chains below was sequenced from the same sample in a study of technical replicates of blood from a few donors. Some clones are missing from TCRdb's copy, which holds only in-frame ones; the method was immunoSEQ multiplex PCR. The repertoire holds approximately 52,000 clones, with around 84% as singletons. The sequenced sample consisted of PBMCs. All receptors come from a human donor in good health. Some clones in this sample may be carry-over from other donors' samples.

The rearrangement uses TRBV7-8 and TRBJ1-6; 7 bases fit TRBD1. V was pared by 0 bases and J by 10 bases, with 9 bases of the junction left unmatched. The CDR3 spans 16 residues. Germline-derived CDR1 and CDR2 are SGHVS and FQNEAQ. CDR3 nucleotides: TGTGCCAGCAGCTTAGCAGGGGGCATATCGGGATCACCCCTCCACTTT. Its protein product is CASSLAGGISGSPLHF.

This chain links TRBV10-1 with TRBJ1-6, with 7 bases aligning to TRBD1. The germline V gene has CDR1 WNHNN and CDR2 SYGVQD (reference sequence). This CDR3 region has 15 residues. J lost 7 bases, V lost 2 bases, and 5 bases had no gene match. The CDR3 DNA reads as TGCGCCAGCAGTGAGGGGACAGCAAAAAATTCACCCCTCCACTTT. Its protein product is CASSEGTAKNSPLHF.

The chain couples TRBV28 to TRBJ2-7; 9 nucleotides match TRBD1. The germline gives CDR1 MDHEN, CDR2 SYDVKM. The CDR3 totals 14 residues. The ends lost 10 bases at V and 3 bases at J; junction bases unmatched: 10. CDR3: CATGEGQGNYEQYF. In DNA, the CDR3 is TGTGCCACAGGGGAAGGACAGGGGAACTACGAGCAGTACTTC.

The chain carries TRBV6-5 and TRBJ2-2; the D gene is possibly TRBD2 (7 bases). Trimming stripped 10 bases from V and 5 bases from J, with 17 bases between. In germline, CDR1 is MNHEY, CDR2 SVGAGI. This CDR3 comprises 14 residues. The CDR3 loop reads CATLEGGMTGELFF. The CDR3 nucleotides are TGTGCCACCCTGGAGGGGGGGATGACCGGGGAGCTGTTTTTT.

The gene calls are TRBV4-1 and TRBJ1-3; a weak D match, TRBD1 (5 bases). The CDR3 contains 15 residues. Germline V CDR1 and CDR2: MGHRA, YSYEKL. The V and J ends lost 0 bases and 4 bases respectively, with 10 bases between them. The CDR3 sequence: CASSQESREGNTIYF. CDR3 nucleotides: TGCGCCAGCAGCCAAGAATCCAGGGAAGGAAACACCATATATTTT.

This sequence joins TRBV29-1 and TRBJ2-7, with 7 bases that match TRBD1. This CDR3 is built from 14 residues. Germline CDR1 and CDR2: SQVTM and ANQGSEA. Trimming removed 6 bases from V and 2 bases from J; junction bases left unmatched: 10. The CDR3 loop is CSVLLRTGTYEQYF. The DNA for the CDR3 is TGCAGCGTCCTGCTCAGGACAGGTACCTACGAGCAGTACTTC.

The count of this clone is one. The chain carries TRBV27 and TRBJ2-1; 9 nucleotides match TRBD2. Germline-derived CDR1 and CDR2 are MNHEY and SMNVEV (reference sequence). This CDR3 region has 18 residues. The V segment lost 5 bases and the J segment 2 bases; nucleotides outside the gene matches: 13. CDR3 residues: CASSRDWKLAGAYNEQFF. The CDR3 DNA reads TGTGCCAGCAGTCGGGACTGGAAACTAGCGGGTGCCTACAATGAGCAGTTCTTC.

The chain joins TRBV4-3 to TRBJ2-1; TRBD2 matches 7 bases. Per the germline V gene, CDR1 is LGHNA and CDR2 is YSLEER. The CDR3 runs to 15 residues. Unmatched junction bases numbered 6, after V lost 0 bases and J lost 7 bases. The CDR3 protein is CASSQDREAQNEQFF. CDR3 DNA sequence: TGCGCCAGCAGCCAAGATCGGGAGGCCCAGAATGAGCAGTTCTTC.

V usage is TRBV7-2 and J usage is TRBJ1-2; 8 nucleotides line up with TRBD1. The CDR3 consists of 15 residues. CDR1 and CDR2 from the germline V gene are SGHTA and FQGNSA. Losses at the gene ends were 5 bases for V and 5 bases for J; bases not matched to a gene: 10. In nucleotides, the CDR3 is TGTGCCAGCAGCCAACCCGGGACAGGTTGGTATGGCTACACCTTC. Amino acid sequence: CASSQPGTGWYGYTF.

The chain employs TRBV2 and TRBJ1-5; tentative D call: TRBD1 (6 bases). The CDR3 has 14 residues. From germline, CDR1 is SNHLY and CDR2 FYNNEI. V was clipped by 5 bases and J by 8 bases, with 16 bases between them. The CDR3 nucleotides read TGTGCCAGCAGTCGTCAGGGGACGTTCGAGCCCCAGCATTTT. It codes for CASSRQGTFEPQHF.

Only a few counts were recorded for this clone. The rearrangement joins TRBV7-9 to TRBJ1-2; TRBD1 is a possible D gene (5 bases). This CDR3 has 13 residues. V was clipped by 4 bases and J by 7 bases, with 13 bases between them. CDR1 and CDR2 from the germline V gene are SEHNR and FQNEAQ (reference sequence). The CDR3 DNA is TGTGCCAGCAGCTCGCAAGGGGTTACTGGCTACACCTTC. It translates to CASSSQGVTGYTF.

The chain links TRBV5-4 to TRBJ1-2; 9 bases agree with TRBD1. The CDR3 sequence is 15 residues long. The ends lost 4 bases at V and 2 bases at J; junction bases unmatched: 6. Germline lookup yields CDR1 SGHNT and CDR2 YYREEE (reference sequence). The CDR3 is CASSGSGTGNYGYTF. Here the CDR3 DNA reads TGTGCCAGCAGCGGATCCGGGACAGGGAACTATGGCTACACCTTC.

Sample share makes this clone large (0.1 to 1%). The chain is built from TRBV4-3 and TRBJ2-7; tentatively, D is TRBD2 (5 bases). This CDR3 region has 15 residues. V dropped 0 bases and J dropped 3 bases, with 12 bases sitting between them. CDR1 LGHNA and CDR2 YSLEER come from the germline V gene. CDR3 DNA: TGCGCCAGCAGCCAAGATATTACGGGAAACTACGAGCAGTACTTC. Translated, it gives CASSQDITGNYEQYF.

The chain joins TRBV7-9 to TRBJ2-7; 7 bases are a match to TRBD1. The V and J ends lost 2 bases and 0 bases, in that order; junction bases with no gene match: 1. This CDR3 is built from 14 residues. CDR1 is SEHNR and CDR2 is FQNEAQ in the germline V gene (reference sequence). Here the CDR3 reads CASSLRDSSYEQYF. CDR3 sequence (DNA): TGTGCCAGCAGCTTACGGGACAGCTCCTACGAGCAGTACTTC.

This chain joins TRBV9 and TRBJ2-5; a weak D match, TRBD1 (5 bases). The CDR3 runs to 13 residues. The germline V and J ends were trimmed by 0 bases and 7 bases, with 10 bases remaining between them. The germline CDR1 and CDR2 sequences are SGDLS and YYNGEE. CDR3 DNA: TGTGCCAGCAGCGTAGAGGGGTACGGGACCCAGTACTTC. This gives the protein CASSVEGYGTQYF.

The chain employs TRBV7-2 and TRBJ1-5, with D unclear. Trimming left V 2 bases short and J 4 bases short, with 9 bases between. CDR1 SGHTA and CDR2 FQGNSA come from the germline V gene. The CDR3 loop spans 14 amino acids. DNA of the CDR3: TGTGCCAGCAGCTTACACAGAATTAATCAGCCCCAGCATTTT. This translates into CASSLHRINQPQHF.

This sequence joins TRBV4-1 and TRBJ2-7; 11 nucleotides match TRBD2. The germline CDR1 and CDR2 sequences are MGHRA and YSYEKL. V was pared by 3 bases and J by 2 bases, with 6 bases of the junction left unmatched. This CDR3 region has 16 residues. CDR3 nucleotides: TGCGCCAGCAGCCACCCTGGTAGCGGGGGGGCCTACGAGCAGTACTTC. Translated, it gives CASSHPGSGGAYEQYF.

The chain recombines TRBV9 with TRBJ1-4; 9 positions agree with TRBD1. The CDR3 sequence is 15 residues long. V lost 4 bases, J lost 7 bases, and 8 bases stayed unmatched. In germline, CDR1 is SGDLS, CDR2 YYNGEE. CDR3 in DNA: TGTGCCAGCAGCCCGGAGACAGGGGGAGGTGAAAAACTGTTTTTT. Translating gives CASSPETGGGEKLFF.

The V call is TRBV5-1, the J call TRBJ2-1, with 7 bases aligning to TRBD1. This CDR3 contains 18 residues. Germline lookup yields CDR1 SGHRS and CDR2 YFSETQ. The V gene end was trimmed by 1 base and the J gene end by 9 bases; junction bases not matched to a gene: 19. The CDR3 reads CASSLTPTVRGTEGEQFF. CDR3 DNA: TGCGCCAGCAGCTTGACACCGACAGTAAGGGGGACAGAGGGTGAGCAGTTCTTC.

The chain uses TRBV7-3 and TRBJ1-2; TRBD1 matches 7 bases. J lost 3 bases, V lost 2 bases, and 3 bases had no gene match. Germline V gene data show CDR1 as SGHTA and CDR2 as FQGTGA. The CDR3 totals 14 residues. CDR3 in amino acids: CASSLDRDHYGYTF. The DNA for the CDR3 is TGTGCCAGCAGCTTAGACAGGGACCACTATGGCTACACCTTC. Filled out from reference TRBV7-3 and TRBJ1-2, the complete variable domain reads GAGVSQTPSNKVTEKGKYVELRCDPISGHTALYWYRQSLGQGPEFLIYFQGTGAADDSGLPNDRFFAVRPEGSVSTLKIQRTERGDSAVYLCASSLDRDHYGYTFGSGTRLTVV.

This clone was detected only once. V gene TRBV9 combines with J gene TRBJ2-1; 7 nucleotides line up with TRBD1. J was trimmed by 9 bases and V by 2 bases; bases with no gene match: 5. Germline loops: CDR1 SGDLS, CDR2 YYNGEE. The CDR3 sequence is 13 residues long. The CDR3: CASSVTGFTEQFF. The CDR3 nucleotides read TGTGCCAGCAGCGTGACAGGGTTCACTGAGCAGTTCTTC. Complete variable domain (other parts from reference TRBV9 and TRBJ2-1): DSGVTQTPKHLITATGQRVTLRCSPRSGDLSVYWYQQSLDQGLQFLIQYYNGEERAKGNILERFSAQQFPDLHSELNLSSLELGDSALYFCASSVTGFTEQFFGPGTRLTVL.

The chain recombines TRBV25-1 with TRBJ2-1; D may be TRBD1 (5 bases). The CDR3 loop spans 17 amino acids. Trimming removed 5 bases at V and 0 bases at J, with 17 bases between. Per germline, CDR1 MGHDK and CDR2 SYGVNS. In DNA form, the CDR3 reads TGTGCCAGCAGTCGAACGGGTCAGGGAAGCTCCTACAATGAGCAGTTCTTC. This translates into CASSRTGQGSSYNEQFF.

The genes are TRBV19 and TRBJ2-5; 9 positions match TRBD1. This CDR3 contains 13 residues. CDR1 is LNHDA and CDR2 is SQIVND in the germline V gene (reference sequence). J gave up 13 bases and V 3 bases, and 9 bases lay outside the gene matches. The CDR3 region has the DNA TGTGCCAGTAGTATGGGCCGGACAGGGGCGAGGTACTTC. Protein sequence: CASSMGRTGARYF.

This chain connects TRBV2 to TRBJ1-1; 8 nucleotides align to TRBD1. The CDR3 is 12 amino acids. Germline CDR1 reads SNHLY; CDR2 reads FYNNEI. Trimming took 3 bases from V and 8 from J; bases not matched to a gene: 2. CDR3 nucleotides: TGTGCCAGCAGTGAGACAGGGGAGGAAGCTTTCTTT. This sequence encodes CASSETGEEAFF.

This chain joins TRBV6-5 and TRBJ2-2, with TRBD1 as a possible D gene (5 bases). Trimming stripped 0 bases from V and 1 base from J, with 9 bases between. The CDR3 is 16 amino acids. CDR1 is MNHEY, CDR2 SVGAGI, per germline. The CDR3 sequence is CASSYSGQRNTGELFF. CDR3 DNA: TGTGCCAGCAGTTACTCGGGGCAGAGGAACACCGGGGAGCTGTTTTTT.

The chain links TRBV30 to TRBJ1-2, with 7 bases matching TRBD1. Unmatched junction bases numbered 2, after V lost 0 bases and J lost 1 base. The CDR3 sequence is 14 residues long. Germline CDR1 reads GTSNPN; CDR2 reads SVGIG (reference sequence). The CDR3 protein is CAWSVGTDNYGYTF. In DNA, the CDR3 is TGTGCCTGGAGTGTAGGGACAGATAACTATGGCTACACCTTC.

This clone was detected a few times. The rearrangement links TRBV5-1 to TRBJ2-7, with TRBD2 matching 15 bases. The germline V gene encodes CDR1 SGHRS and CDR2 YFSETQ. J was trimmed by 5 bases and V by 0 bases; bases with no gene match: 12. This CDR3 is built from 19 residues. The DNA for the CDR3 is TGCGCCAGCAGCTTGGGGGGACTAGCGGGAGGATGGCGCCCGAACGAGCAGTACTTC. This translates into CASSLGGLAGGWRPNEQYF.

The V and J genes are TRBV29-1 and TRBJ2-1; TRBD1 agrees at 7 bases. Germline CDR1 SQVTM, CDR2 ANQGSEA. This CDR3 is built from 14 residues. With 4 bases clipped from V and 4 bases from J, the junction kept 7 bases outside the gene matches. The CDR3 DNA reads TGCAGCGTTGTTAGGGGACAGACATACAATGAGCAGTTCTTC. Its protein is CSVVRGQTYNEQFF.

The chain carries TRBV5-1 and TRBJ1-6; D is possibly TRBD1 (5 bases). The germline gives CDR1 SGHRS, CDR2 YFSETQ. The CDR3 sequence is 14 residues long. Between the trimmed V and J ends, which lost 4 bases and 9 bases, there was a span of 14 bases. The CDR3 DNA is TGCGCCAGCAGCCTAGACAGAAACCCTTCACCCCTCCACTTT. It encodes CASSLDRNPSPLHF.